The T cell receptor beta chain described here comes from a study of OX40 agonist ivuxolimab in advanced cancers. The method was immunoSEQ multiplex PCR; TCRdb's version includes in-frame clones alone and lacks a portion of them. Of 7,500 to 10,000 clones detected, around 70% appear once; the ten largest clones hold roughly a quarter. Germline assignment: CDR1 SGHKS and CDR2 YYEKEE (reference sequence). V gave up 2 bases and J gave up 2 bases, with 10 bases separating them. CDR3 length equals 14 residues. This TCR derives from an adult with an advanced solid tumor such as melanoma, head and neck, liver or kidney cancer. The specimen comprised CD4+ or CD8+ T cells sorted from blood, sampled in a trial of the OX40 agonist ivuxolimab. The V gene is TRBV5-5, the J gene TRBJ1-2, with a weak D call TRBD1 (6 bases). The CDR3 reads CASSLTGQNYGYTF. The CDR3 DNA sequence: TGTGCCAGCAGCTTAACCGGACAGAACTATGGCTACACCTTC.